This TCR beta chain was observed in a study of cytomegalovirus exposure and HLA in healthy donors. Germline assignment: CDR1 MNHEY and CDR2 SMNVEV (reference sequence). This CDR3 comprises 14 residues. Findings and caveats of the study: In a later analysis, DRB1 alleles had the most associated TCRs; HLA-C alleles the fewest.

Though nominally healthy at sampling, donors likely had unrecorded immune exposures. For this clone: What it recognizes is unknown.

In the PCR, 60 Vbeta and 13 Jbeta primers were used. Sequencing was performed with immunoSEQ multiplex PCR; in TCRdb, only in-frame clones are kept and a portion is missing. The sample shows over 150,000 clones, about three quarters of them seen only once. The specimen was PBMCs. The chain carries TRBV27 and TRBJ2-5; 11 nucleotides align to TRBD1. The J call is doubtful: the DNA matches TRBJ2-7 better. This TCR came from a man between 18 and 35 years old in good health and CMV-seronegative. The CDR3 DNA follows: TGTGCCAGCAGCCCGGGACAGGGGGGCTACGAGCAGTACTTC. This codes for CASSPGQGGYEQYF.